These 20 T cell receptor beta chains were all obtained from the same sample, sequenced in a study of T cell changes during pregnancy in multiple sclerosis. The repertoire was sequenced with immunoSEQ multiplex PCR; TCRdb's copy has only in-frame clones and lacks some. The sample has 50,000 to 70,000 clones, roughly 92% seen once. The sample was peripheral blood, taken in the second trimester of pregnancy. The receptors here all came from a female donor with multiple sclerosis, enrolled in a pregnancy study.

The chain carries TRBV5-1 and TRBJ2-6, with a possible D match to TRBD2 (6 bases). Germline V gives CDR1 SGHRS, CDR2 YFSETQ. The length of the CDR3 is 17 residues. With 4 bases removed from V and 1 base from J, the gap between germline ends came to 15 bases. CDR3 loop: CASSADGTPSGANVLTF. Written as DNA, the CDR3 is TGCGCCAGCAGCGCGGACGGGACTCCTTCTGGGGCCAACGTCCTGACTTTC.

The chain links TRBV19 to TRBJ1-2; D gene unclear. V was pared by 2 bases and J by 4 bases, with 11 bases between. The CDR3 covers 14 residues. Germline CDR1 reads LNHDA; CDR2 reads SQIVND (reference sequence). CDR3 sequence: CASSIFGQTYGYTF. The CDR3 DNA sequence: TGTGCCAGTAGTATATTTGGGCAGACCTATGGCTACACCTTC.

This chain connects TRBV11-3 to TRBJ1-1, with D possibly TRBD1 on 6 matching bases. Germline assignment: CDR1 SGHNT and CDR2 YENEEA. CDR3 length equals 13 residues. Between the trimmed V and J ends, which lost 4 bases and 6 bases, there was a span of 12 bases. The CDR3 sequence: CASSSFGTPEAFF. As DNA, the CDR3 is TGTGCCAGCAGCTCCTTCGGGACACCTGAAGCTTTCTTT.

Concerning this clone itself: This sample includes further DNA sequences coding for the same CDR3. The rearrangement joins TRBV5-5 to TRBJ2-1; TRBD1 matches 10 bases. Germline CDR1 is SGHKS and CDR2 is YYEKEE (reference sequence). With V trimmed by 4 bases and J by 0 bases, 4 bases remained unmatched. CDR3 length equals 16 residues. CDR3 protein: CASSLGQGVSYNEQFF. The CDR3 DNA reads TGTGCCAGCAGCCTTGGACAGGGGGTCTCCTACAATGAGCAGTTCTTC.

The rearrangement joins TRBV4-1 to TRBJ2-5; tentatively, D is TRBD1 (5 bases). CDR1 is MGHRA and CDR2 is YSYEKL in the germline V gene. This CDR3 is 15 amino acids long. Trimming removed 5 bases at V and 2 bases at J, with 15 bases between. CDR3 region: CASSTRQTLQETQYF. The CDR3, as DNA: TGCGCCAGCAGCACCCGACAGACTCTACAAGAGACCCAGTACTTC.

This chain links TRBV30 with TRBJ1-2; no clear D gene. CDR3 length: 12 residues. Trimming removed 6 bases at V and 4 bases at J, with 12 bases between. Germline CDR1 is GTSNPN and CDR2 is SVGIG (reference sequence). The CDR3: CACWQRFYGYTF. The DNA for the CDR3 is TGTGCCTGTTGGCAGCGCTTCTATGGCTACACCTTC.

This chain connects TRBV5-1 to TRBJ2-2; unclear D gene. The CDR3 runs to 15 residues. Trimming cost V 2 bases and J 4 bases, with 12 bases left between them. Germline V lookup: CDR1 SGHRS, CDR2 YFSETQ. CDR3 sequence: CASSFVNSLTGELFF. DNA for the CDR3: TGCGCCAGCAGCTTTGTTAACAGCCTCACCGGGGAGCTGTTTTTT.

The J gene is TRBJ2-1, the V gene TRBV5-1; 11 bases align to TRBD2. Per germline, CDR1 SGHRS and CDR2 YFSETQ. This CDR3 has 19 residues. The junction had 13 bases not matched to a gene; V was cut back by 5 bases and J by 0 bases. CDR3 sequence (DNA): TGCGCCAGCAGGCCCGGGACTAGCGGCACCAGTAGCTCCTACAATGAGCAGTTCTTC. Translating it yields CASRPGTSGTSSSYNEQFF.

The rearrangement joins TRBV27 to TRBJ2-7, with D possibly matching TRBD1 (6 bases). From germline, CDR1 is MNHEY and CDR2 SMNVEV (reference sequence). CDR3 length: 14 amino acids. The V and J ends lost 5 bases and 3 bases respectively, with 14 bases between them. CDR3 loop: CASSTQGPGYEQYF. The CDR3 nucleotides are TGTGCCAGCAGTACACAGGGTCCGGGCTACGAGCAGTACTTC.

This clone appeared once. J is TRBJ1-3 and V is TRBV7-9; D call uncertain. The germline V gene encodes CDR1 SEHNR and CDR2 FQNEAQ (reference sequence). CDR3 size: 11 residues. V was cut by 10 bases and J by 8 bases, with 12 bases left in between. DNA for the CDR3: TGTGCCACACAATCTGAGGACACCATATATTTT. This encodes CATQSEDTIYF.

This clone turned up a few times. The V gene is TRBV5-1, the J gene TRBJ2-7; D not certain. Germline V gene sequence: CDR1 SGHRS, CDR2 YFSETQ. CDR3 length: 14 amino acids. The germline V and J ends were trimmed by 1 base and 2 bases, with 10 bases remaining between them. The CDR3 loop reads CASSLQSETYEQYF. As DNA, the CDR3 is TGCGCCAGCAGCTTGCAAAGCGAGACCTACGAGCAGTACTTC.

The chain employs TRBV11-2 and TRBJ2-1, with D possibly being TRBD2 (6 bases). The V end lost 5 bases, the J end lost 7 bases, and 18 bases lay between the germline ends. This CDR3 is built from 15 residues. CDR1 and CDR2 (germline): SGHAT, FQNNGV. CDR3 region: CASSPRLGVGNEQFF. CDR3 nucleotide sequence: TGTGCCAGCAGCCCTCGACTAGGGGTAGGAAATGAGCAGTTCTTC.

V gene TRBV2 combines with J gene TRBJ2-6; D is ambiguous. Trimming removed 4 bases at V and 1 base at J, with 8 bases between. The CDR3 length is 15 residues. The V gene's germline CDR1 is SNHLY and CDR2 FYNNEI. CDR3 sequence reads: CASSAYGSGANVLTF. CDR3 sequence (DNA): TGTGCCAGCAGTGCATACGGTTCTGGGGCCAACGTCCTGACTTTC.

V is TRBV30 and J is TRBJ2-7; TRBD2 is a possible D gene (6 bases). This CDR3 spans 14 amino acids. The ends were cut back, 5 bases at V and 4 bases at J, with 18 bases in the middle. The germline gives CDR1 GTSNPN, CDR2 SVGIG (reference sequence). CDR3 sequence: CAWSPPGGFYEQYF. The CDR3, as DNA: TGTGCCTGGTCCCCCCCTGGGGGGTTTTACGAGCAGTACTTC.

This chain links TRBV7-9 with TRBJ2-3; no clear D gene. This CDR3 has 15 residues. The V and J ends lost 6 bases and 6 bases respectively, with 19 bases between them. Per the germline V gene, CDR1 is SEHNR and CDR2 is FQNEAQ (reference sequence). The CDR3 region is CASSSRAPTADTQYF. CDR3 DNA: TGTGCCAGCAGTTCCCGAGCCCCCACCGCCGATACGCAGTATTTT. Filled out from reference TRBV7-9 and TRBJ2-3, the complete variable domain reads DTGVSQNPRHKITKRGQNVTFRCDPISEHNRLYWYRQTLGQGPEFLTYFQNEAQLEKSRLLSDRFSAERPKGSFSTLEIQRTEQGDSAMYLCASSSRAPTADTQYFGPGTRLTVL.

The V call is TRBV7-2, the J call TRBJ2-1; 15 bases match TRBD2. The CDR3 totals 18 residues. Germline V gene sequence: CDR1 SGHTA, CDR2 FQGNSA. After removal of 1 base from V and 4 bases from J, the junction contained 5 bases not matched to a gene. CDR3 DNA: TGTGCCAGCAGCTTAGAGAGAGGACTAGCGGGAGGGTACAATGAGCAGTTCTTC. Residues: CASSLERGLAGGYNEQFF.

This rearrangement joins TRBV7-9 to TRBJ1-2; a weak D match, TRBD1 (6 bases). The V and J ends lost 4 bases and 6 bases respectively, with 9 bases between them. CDR3 length: 12 amino acids. The germline CDR1 and CDR2 sequences are SEHNR and FQNEAQ (reference sequence). CDR3 protein: CASSSYRDGYTF. CDR3 nucleotides: TGTGCCAGCAGCTCCTACAGGGATGGCTACACCTTC. Based on the CDR3 plus reference TRBV7-9 and TRBJ1-2, the full variable domain is DTGVSQNPRHKITKRGQNVTFRCDPISEHNRLYWYRQTLGQGPEFLTYFQNEAQLEKSRLLSDRFSAERPKGSFSTLEIQRTEQGDSAMYLCASSSYRDGYTFGSGTRLTVV.

This sequence joins TRBV6-4 and TRBJ1-1, with TRBD1 as a possible D gene (5 bases). Trimming took off 7 bases at V and 1 base at J, with 16 bases between the two ends. The CDR3 runs 15 residues. CDR1 is MRHNA, CDR2 SNTAGT, per germline. In nucleotides, the CDR3 is TGTGCCAGCAAGACTTGGGCGGGGGGGAACACTGAAGCTTTCTTT. Translating gives CASKTWAGGNTEAFF.

The chain combines TRBV6-1 with TRBJ2-7, with TRBD2 matching over 8 bases. CDR3 size: 15 residues. Trimming cost V 5 bases and J 3 bases; bases outside gene matches: 9. CDR1 MNHNS and CDR2 SASEGT come from the germline V gene. The CDR3 bases are TGTGCCAGCAGTAACGGGGGGGGAATTCTCTACGAGCAGTACTTC. Translated, it gives CASSNGGGILYEQYF.

This chain links TRBV5-1 with TRBJ2-7, with TRBD2 identical over 10 bases. The CDR3 contains 16 residues. With 2 bases clipped from V and 5 bases from J, the junction kept 10 bases outside the gene matches. Germline CDR1 reads SGHRS; CDR2 reads YFSETQ. CDR3 sequence (DNA): TGCGCCAGCAGCTTACTCTCTAGCGGGAGCATCGACGAGCAGTACTTC. Protein: CASSLLSSGSIDEQYF. Drawing the rest from reference TRBV5-1 and TRBJ2-7, the complete variable domain is KAGVTQTPRYLIKTRGQQVTLSCSPISGHRSVSWYQQTPGQGLQFLFEYFSETQRNKGNFPGRFSGRQFSNSRSEMNVSTLELGDSALYLCASSLLSSGSIDEQYFGPGTRLTVT.